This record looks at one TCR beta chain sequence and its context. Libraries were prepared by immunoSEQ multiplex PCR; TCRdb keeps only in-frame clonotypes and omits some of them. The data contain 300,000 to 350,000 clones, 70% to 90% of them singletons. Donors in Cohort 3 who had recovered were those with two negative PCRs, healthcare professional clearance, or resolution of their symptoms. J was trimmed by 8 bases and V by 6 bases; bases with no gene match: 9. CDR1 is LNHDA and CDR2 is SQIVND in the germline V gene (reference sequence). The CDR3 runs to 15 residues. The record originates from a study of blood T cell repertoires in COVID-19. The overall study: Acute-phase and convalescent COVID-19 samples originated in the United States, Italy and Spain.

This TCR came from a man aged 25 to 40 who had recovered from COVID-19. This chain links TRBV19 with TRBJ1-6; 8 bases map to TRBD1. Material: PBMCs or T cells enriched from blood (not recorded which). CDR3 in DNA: TGTGCCAGTAGCTCCCGGACAGGGTTGGATTCACCCCTCCACTTT. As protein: CASSSRTGLDSPLHF.